This T cell receptor beta chain was observed in a study of blood T cells in healthy people across ages. The CDR3 spans 15 residues. CDR1 and CDR2 (germline): DFQATT, SNEGSKA (reference sequence). The V and J ends lost 4 bases and 4 bases, in that order; junction bases with no gene match: 9. In this sample, this clonotype turned up once. Its antigen is undetermined. Study results and caveats: While age rose, TCR beta diversity per million T cells dropped in a roughly linear way. Estimated diversity that came from one million T cells was considered an underestimate.

Next came a second PCR, run for about 6 to 12 cycles, which used a sample-barcoded 5' primer along with a J-beta primer mix. Each TCR beta cDNA got a 12-nucleotide random molecular identifier. TCRdb re-called the 5' RACE reads through MiXCR, storing one row per CDR3 protein. The sample has hundreds of thousands of distinct CDR3 sequences; about 43% are singletons. This receptor was obtained from a man aged 80 or over in good health. The gene calls are TRBV20-1 and TRBJ2-3, with 9 nucleotides matching TRBD1. The sequencing sample was made of blood. The DNA of the CDR3 is TGCAGTGCTAAAGAATGGGACAGGGTCGCAGATACGCAGTATTTT. Translated: CSAKEWDRVADTQYF.